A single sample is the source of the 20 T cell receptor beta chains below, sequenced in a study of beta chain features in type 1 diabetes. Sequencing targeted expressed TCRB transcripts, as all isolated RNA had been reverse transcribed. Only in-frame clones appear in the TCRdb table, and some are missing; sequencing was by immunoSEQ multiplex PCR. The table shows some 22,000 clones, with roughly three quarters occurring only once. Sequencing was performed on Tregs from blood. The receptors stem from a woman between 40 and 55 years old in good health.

The CDR3 sequence is CASSTSGQGASQPQHF. The CDR3 DNA sequence: TGTGCCAGCAGTACCTCGGGACAGGGGGCCAGTCAGCCCCAGCATTTT. This chain uses TRBV6-6 with TRBJ1-5; TRBD1 agrees at 12 bases. This CDR3 has 16 amino acids. Per the germline V gene, CDR1 is MNHNY and CDR2 is SVGAGI (reference sequence). V was pared by 5 bases and J by 6 bases, with 8 bases of the junction left unmatched.

The CDR3 sequence: CASSLGRLAGGPKETQYF. CDR3 DNA: TGTGCCAGCAGCTTAGGTCGGCTAGCGGGGGGGCCGAAGGAGACCCAGTACTTC. The chain combines TRBV11-2 with TRBJ2-5; the match to TRBD2 covers 12 bases. Per the germline V gene, CDR1 is SGHAT and CDR2 is FQNNGV. With 1 base clipped from V and 5 bases from J, the junction kept 11 bases outside the gene matches. The CDR3 covers 18 residues.

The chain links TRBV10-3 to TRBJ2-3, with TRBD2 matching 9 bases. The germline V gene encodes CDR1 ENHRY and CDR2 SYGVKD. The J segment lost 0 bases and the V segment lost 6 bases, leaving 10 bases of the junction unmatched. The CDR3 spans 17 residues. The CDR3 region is CAISGVGLAGSTDTQYF. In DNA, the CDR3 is TGTGCCATCAGCGGCGTGGGGCTAGCGGGGAGCACAGATACGCAGTATTTT.

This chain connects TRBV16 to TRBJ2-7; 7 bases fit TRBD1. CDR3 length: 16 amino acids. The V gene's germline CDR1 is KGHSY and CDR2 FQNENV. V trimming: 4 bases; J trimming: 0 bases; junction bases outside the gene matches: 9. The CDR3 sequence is CASSRSWQGDSYEQYF. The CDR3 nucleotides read TGTGCCAGCAGCCGGAGTTGGCAGGGGGACTCCTACGAGCAGTACTTC.

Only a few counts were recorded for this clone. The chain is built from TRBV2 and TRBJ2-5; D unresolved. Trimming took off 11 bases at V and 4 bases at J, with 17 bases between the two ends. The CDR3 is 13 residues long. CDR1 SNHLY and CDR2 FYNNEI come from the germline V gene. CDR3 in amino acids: CAGNYASTETQYF. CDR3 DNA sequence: TGTGCCGGAAACTACGCCTCCACAGAGACCCAGTACTTC.

CDR3 coding DNA: TGTGCCAGTGGACAGGACTTCCCCAATGAGCAGTTCTTC. Its translation is CASGQDFPNEQFF. The rearrangement links TRBV2 to TRBJ2-1; 7 nucleotides align to TRBD1. Germline CDR1 and CDR2: SNHLY and FYNNEI. The CDR3 covers 13 residues. With V trimmed by 9 bases and J by 6 bases, 8 bases remained unmatched.

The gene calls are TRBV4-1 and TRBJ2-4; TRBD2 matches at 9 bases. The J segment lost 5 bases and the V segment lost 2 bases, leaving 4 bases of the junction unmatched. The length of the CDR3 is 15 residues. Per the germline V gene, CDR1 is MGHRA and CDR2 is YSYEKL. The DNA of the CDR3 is TGCGCCAGCAGCCAAACACTAGCGGGCCAAAACATTCAGTACTTC. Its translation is CASSQTLAGQNIQYF.

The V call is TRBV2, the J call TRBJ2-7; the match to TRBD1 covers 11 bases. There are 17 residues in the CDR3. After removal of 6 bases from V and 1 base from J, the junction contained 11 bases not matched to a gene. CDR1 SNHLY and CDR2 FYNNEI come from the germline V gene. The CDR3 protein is CASRWRSGQGVSYEQYF. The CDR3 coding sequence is TGTGCCAGCAGGTGGAGGTCGGGACAGGGGGTTTCCTACGAGCAGTACTTC.

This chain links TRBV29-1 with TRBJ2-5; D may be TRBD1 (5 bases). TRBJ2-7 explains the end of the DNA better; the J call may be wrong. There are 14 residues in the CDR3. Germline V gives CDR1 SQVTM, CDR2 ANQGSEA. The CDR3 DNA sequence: TGCAGCGTCTTACAGGCCTTAACCCCCTACGAGCAGTACTTC. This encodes CSVLQALTPYEQYF.

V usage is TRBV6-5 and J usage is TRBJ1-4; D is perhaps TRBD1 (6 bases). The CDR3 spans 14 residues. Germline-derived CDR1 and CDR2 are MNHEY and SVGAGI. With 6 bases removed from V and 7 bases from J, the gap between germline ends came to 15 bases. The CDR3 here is CASRGGGASEKLFF. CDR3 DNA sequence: TGTGCCAGCAGGGGAGGGGGGGCCAGTGAAAAACTGTTTTTT.

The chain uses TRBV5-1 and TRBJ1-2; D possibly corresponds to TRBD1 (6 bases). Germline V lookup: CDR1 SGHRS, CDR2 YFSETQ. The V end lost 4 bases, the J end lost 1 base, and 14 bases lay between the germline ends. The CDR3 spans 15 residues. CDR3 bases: TGCGCCAGCAGCCCCACAGGGCAGTATAACTATGGCTACACCTTC. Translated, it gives CASSPTGQYNYGYTF.

CDR3 nucleotides: TGTGCCAGCAGCTTATACCCGGCCCAGTACTTC. It yields the protein CASSLYPAQYF. This chain links TRBV7-2 with TRBJ2-5, with D unclear. The V end lost 2 bases, the J end lost 9 bases, and 7 bases lay between the germline ends. This CDR3 is 11 amino acids long. Germline V gene lookup returns CDR1 SGHTA and CDR2 FQGNSA. Filled out from reference TRBV7-2 and TRBJ2-5, the complete variable domain reads GAGVSQSPSNKVTEKGKDVELRCDPISGHTALYWYRQSLGQGLEFLIYFQGNSAPDKSGLPSDRFSAERTGGSVSTLTIQRTQQEDSAVYLCASSLYPAQYFGPGTRLLVL.

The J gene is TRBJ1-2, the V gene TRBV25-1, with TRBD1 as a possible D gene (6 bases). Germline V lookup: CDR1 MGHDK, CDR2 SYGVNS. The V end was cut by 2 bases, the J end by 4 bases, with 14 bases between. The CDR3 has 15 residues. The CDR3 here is CASSERGQFFYGYTF. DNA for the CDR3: TGTGCCAGCAGTGAAAGGGGACAATTTTTCTATGGCTACACCTTC.

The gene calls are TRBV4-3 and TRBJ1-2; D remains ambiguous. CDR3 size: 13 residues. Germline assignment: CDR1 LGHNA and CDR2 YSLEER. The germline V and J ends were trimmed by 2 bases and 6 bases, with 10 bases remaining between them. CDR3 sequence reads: CASSQTPRDGYTF. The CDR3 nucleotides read TGCGCCAGCAGCCAAACCCCGAGGGATGGCTACACCTTC.

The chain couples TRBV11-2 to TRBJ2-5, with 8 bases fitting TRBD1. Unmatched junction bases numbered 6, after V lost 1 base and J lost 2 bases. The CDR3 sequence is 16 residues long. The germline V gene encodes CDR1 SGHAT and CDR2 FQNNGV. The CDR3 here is CASSLGRGLNQETQYF. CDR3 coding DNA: TGTGCCAGCAGCTTAGGCAGGGGGCTCAATCAAGAGACCCAGTACTTC.

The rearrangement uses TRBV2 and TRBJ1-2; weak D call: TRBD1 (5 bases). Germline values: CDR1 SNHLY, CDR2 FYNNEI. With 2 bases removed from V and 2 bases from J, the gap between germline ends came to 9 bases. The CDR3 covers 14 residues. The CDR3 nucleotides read TGTGCCAGCAGTGAAAGGCGACAGAACTATGGCTACACCTTC. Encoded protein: CASSERRQNYGYTF. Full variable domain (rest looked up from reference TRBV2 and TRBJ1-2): EPEVTQTPSHQVTQMGQEVILRCVPISNHLYFYWYRQILGQKVEFLVSFYNNEISEKSEIFDDQFSVERPDGSNFTLKIRSTKLEDSAMYFCASSERRQNYGYTFGSGTRLTVV.

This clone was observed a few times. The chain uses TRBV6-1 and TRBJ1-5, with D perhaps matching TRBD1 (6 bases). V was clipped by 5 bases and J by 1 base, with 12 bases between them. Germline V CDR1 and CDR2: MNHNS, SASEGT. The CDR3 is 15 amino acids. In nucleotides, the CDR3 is TGTGCCAGCAGTCAAGGGGGGGGAAGCAATCAGCCCCAGCATTTT. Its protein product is CASSQGGGSNQPQHF.

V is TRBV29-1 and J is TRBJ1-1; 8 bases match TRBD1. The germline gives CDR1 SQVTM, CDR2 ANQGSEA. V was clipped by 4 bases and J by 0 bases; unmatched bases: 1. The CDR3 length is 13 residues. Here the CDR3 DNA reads TGCAGCGTTGGGGGACAGGTGAACACTGAAGCTTTCTTT. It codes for CSVGGQVNTEAFF. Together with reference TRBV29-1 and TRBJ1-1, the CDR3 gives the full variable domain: SAVISQKPSRDICQRGTSLTIQCQVDSQVTMMFWYRQQPGQSLTLIATANQGSEATYESGFVIDKFPISRPNLTFSTLTVSNMSPEDSSIYLCSVGGQVNTEAFFGQGTRLTVV.

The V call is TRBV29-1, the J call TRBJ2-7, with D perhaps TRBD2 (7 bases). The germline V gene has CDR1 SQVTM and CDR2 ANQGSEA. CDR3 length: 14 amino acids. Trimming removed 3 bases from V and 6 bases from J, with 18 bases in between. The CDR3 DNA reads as TGCAGCGTTGAGGCGGGGGCCCTACCCGGCGAGCAGTACTTC. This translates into CSVEAGALPGEQYF.

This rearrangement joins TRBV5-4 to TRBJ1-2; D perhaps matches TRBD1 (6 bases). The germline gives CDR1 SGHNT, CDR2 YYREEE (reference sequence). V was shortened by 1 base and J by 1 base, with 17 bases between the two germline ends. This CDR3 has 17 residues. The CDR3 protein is CASSLRAAGGFNYGYTF. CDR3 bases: TGTGCCAGCAGCTTGAGGGCAGCGGGGGGCTTTAACTATGGCTACACCTTC.